The sequence of this T cell receptor beta chain was determined in a study of low-dose radiotherapy and immunotherapy resistance in tumors. Study information: Treatment of Cohort 2 consisted of 1 Gy per fraction every two weeks, amounting to 13 Gy over 26 weeks. The study administered intravenous cyclophosphamide at 200 mg/m2 every two weeks, one day ahead of radiation and immunotherapy.

The germline V gene has CDR1 KGHSH and CDR2 LQKENI. The CDR3 extends over 14 amino acids. Unmatched junction bases numbered 0, after V lost 3 bases and J lost 5 bases. At least ten counts were recorded for this clonotype. The time point: after trial treatment. The treatment: LDRT plus nivolumab, ipilimumab, low-dose cyclophosphamide and aspirin (RACIN trial). Solid tumors that lacked tumor-infiltrating lymphocytes and were advanced were present in eligible patients. Both TCRalpha and TCRbeta chains were reverse transcribed with V-gene-specific primers. It was with a constant-region primer and a V-primer adapter that TCRs were amplified over roughly 20 PCR cycles. Isolated mRNA was amplified by in vitro transcription. TCRdb called the reads again in MiXCR, with one record for every CDR3 protein. The sample contains around 80,000 distinct CDR3 sequences, 15% to 20% of which appear only once.

The source material was PBMCs, sampled after low-dose radiotherapy plus immunotherapy. The clonotype comes from a male donor with prostate cancer. The chain employs TRBV18 and TRBJ1-6; 8 bases map to TRBD1. The CDR3 loop is CASSPTGDNSPLHF. The CDR3 region has the DNA TGTGCCAGCTCACCGACAGGGGATAATTCACCCCTCCACTTT.